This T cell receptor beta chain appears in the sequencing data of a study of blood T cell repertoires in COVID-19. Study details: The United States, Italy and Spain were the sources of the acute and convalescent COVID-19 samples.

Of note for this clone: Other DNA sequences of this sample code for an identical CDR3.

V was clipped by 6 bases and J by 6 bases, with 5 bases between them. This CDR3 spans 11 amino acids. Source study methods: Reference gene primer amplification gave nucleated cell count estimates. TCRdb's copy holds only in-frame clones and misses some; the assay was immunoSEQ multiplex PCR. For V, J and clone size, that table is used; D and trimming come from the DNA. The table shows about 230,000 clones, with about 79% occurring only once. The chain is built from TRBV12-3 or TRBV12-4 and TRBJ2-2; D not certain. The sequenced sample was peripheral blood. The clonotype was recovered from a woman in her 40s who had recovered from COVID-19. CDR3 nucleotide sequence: TGTGCCAGCAGCCCGGCCGGGGAGCTGTTTTTT. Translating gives CASSPAGELFF.